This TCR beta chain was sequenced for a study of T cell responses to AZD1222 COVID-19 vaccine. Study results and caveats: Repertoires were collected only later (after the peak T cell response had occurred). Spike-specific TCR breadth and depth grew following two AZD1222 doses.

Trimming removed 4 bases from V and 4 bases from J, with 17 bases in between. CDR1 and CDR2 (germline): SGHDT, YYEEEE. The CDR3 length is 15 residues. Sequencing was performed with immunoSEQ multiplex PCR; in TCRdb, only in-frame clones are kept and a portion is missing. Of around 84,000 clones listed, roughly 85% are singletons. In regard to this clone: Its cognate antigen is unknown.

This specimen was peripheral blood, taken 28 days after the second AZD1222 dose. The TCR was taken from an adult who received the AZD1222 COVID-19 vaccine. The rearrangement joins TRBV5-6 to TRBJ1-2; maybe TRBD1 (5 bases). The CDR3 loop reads CASSPWVVGGYGYTF. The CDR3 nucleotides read TGTGCCAGCAGCCCTTGGGTGGTGGGGGGCTATGGCTACACCTTC.